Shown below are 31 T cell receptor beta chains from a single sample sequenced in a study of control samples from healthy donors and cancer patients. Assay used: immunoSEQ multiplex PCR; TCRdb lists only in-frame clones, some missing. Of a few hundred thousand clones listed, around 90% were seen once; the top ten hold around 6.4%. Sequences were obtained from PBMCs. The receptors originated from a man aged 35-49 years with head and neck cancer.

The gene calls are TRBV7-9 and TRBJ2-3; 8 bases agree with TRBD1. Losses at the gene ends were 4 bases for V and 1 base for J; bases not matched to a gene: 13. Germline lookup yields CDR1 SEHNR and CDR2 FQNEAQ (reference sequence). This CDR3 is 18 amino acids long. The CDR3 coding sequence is TGTGCCAGCAGCTCCTCGGACAGGGCCCCCATTCGCACAGATACGCAGTATTTT. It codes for CASSSSDRAPIRTDTQYF.

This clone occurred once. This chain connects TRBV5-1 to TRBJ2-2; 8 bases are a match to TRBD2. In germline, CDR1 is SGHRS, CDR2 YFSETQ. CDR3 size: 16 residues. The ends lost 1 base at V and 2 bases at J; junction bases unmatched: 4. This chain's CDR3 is CASSLLTSGNTGELFF. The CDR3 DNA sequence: TGCGCCAGCAGCTTGTTAACTAGCGGCAACACCGGGGAGCTGTTTTTT.

The CDR3 region is CASSRAGGANIQYF. CDR3 sequence (DNA): TGTGCCAGCAGTCGAGCAGGGGGCGCAAACATTCAGTACTTC. V usage is TRBV6-5 and J usage is TRBJ2-4, with 8 positions matching TRBD1. CDR3 length: 14 amino acids. Trimming removed 5 bases from V and 6 bases from J; junction bases left unmatched: 6. The germline CDR1 and CDR2 sequences are MNHEY and SVGAGI.

Here the CDR3 reads CASSQAEGFTGELFF. The CDR3 DNA follows: TGTGCCAGCAGCCAAGCCGAGGGGTTCACCGGGGAGCTGTTTTTT. The chain recombines TRBV2 with TRBJ2-2; D may be TRBD1 or TRBD2 (5 bases each). V lost 6 bases to trimming and J lost 4 bases, with 15 bases between them. The CDR3 has 15 residues. Per germline, CDR1 SNHLY and CDR2 FYNNEI.

This CDR3 is CASSQQTGVGNQPQHF. CDR3 in DNA: TGCGCCAGCAGCCAGCAGACAGGGGTAGGCAATCAGCCCCAGCATTTT. This chain joins TRBV4-1 and TRBJ1-5, with 8 bases lining up with TRBD1. This CDR3 comprises 16 residues. Germline V lookup: CDR1 MGHRA, CDR2 YSYEKL. J gave up 2 bases and V 3 bases, and 6 bases lay outside the gene matches.

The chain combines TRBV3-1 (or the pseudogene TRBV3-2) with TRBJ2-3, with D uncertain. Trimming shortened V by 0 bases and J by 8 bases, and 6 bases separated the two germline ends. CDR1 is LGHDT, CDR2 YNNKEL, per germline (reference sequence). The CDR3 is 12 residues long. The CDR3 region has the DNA TGTGCCAGCAGCCAAGAAGTGGCTACGCAGTATTTT. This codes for CASSQEVATQYF.

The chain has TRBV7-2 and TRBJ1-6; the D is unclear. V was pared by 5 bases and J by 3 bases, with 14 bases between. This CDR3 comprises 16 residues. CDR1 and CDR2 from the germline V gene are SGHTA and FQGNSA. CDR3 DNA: TGTGCCAGCAGCACCGGAACAGCACTCTATAATTCACCCCTCCACTTT. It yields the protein CASSTGTALYNSPLHF.

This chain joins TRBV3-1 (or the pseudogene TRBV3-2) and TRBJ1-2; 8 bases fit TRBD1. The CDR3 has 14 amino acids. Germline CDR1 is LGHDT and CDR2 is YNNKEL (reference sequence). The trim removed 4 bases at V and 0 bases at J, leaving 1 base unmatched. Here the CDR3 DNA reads TGTGCCAGCAGCCTACAGGGGGCTAACTATGGCTACACCTTC. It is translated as CASSLQGANYGYTF.

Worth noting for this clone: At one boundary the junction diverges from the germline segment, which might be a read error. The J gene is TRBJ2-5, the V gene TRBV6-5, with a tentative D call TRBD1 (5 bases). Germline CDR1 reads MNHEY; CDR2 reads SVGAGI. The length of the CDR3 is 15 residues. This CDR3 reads CASSNSQGGQETQYF. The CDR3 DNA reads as TGTGCCAGCAGTAACTCTCAGGGCGGACAAGAGACCCAGTACTTC.

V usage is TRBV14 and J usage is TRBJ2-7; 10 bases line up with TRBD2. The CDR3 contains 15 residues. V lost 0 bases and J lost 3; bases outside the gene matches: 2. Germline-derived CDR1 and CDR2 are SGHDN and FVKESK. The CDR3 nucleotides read TGTGCCAGCAGCCAAGAGACTAGCGGGTTCTACGAGCAGTACTTC. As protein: CASSQETSGFYEQYF.

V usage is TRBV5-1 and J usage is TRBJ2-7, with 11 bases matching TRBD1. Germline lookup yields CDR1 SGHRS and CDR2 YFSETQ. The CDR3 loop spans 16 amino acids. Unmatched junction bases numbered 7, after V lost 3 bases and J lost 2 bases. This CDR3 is CASSSDRDRGTYEQYF. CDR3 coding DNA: TGCGCCAGCAGCTCTGACCGGGACAGGGGGACCTACGAGCAGTACTTC.

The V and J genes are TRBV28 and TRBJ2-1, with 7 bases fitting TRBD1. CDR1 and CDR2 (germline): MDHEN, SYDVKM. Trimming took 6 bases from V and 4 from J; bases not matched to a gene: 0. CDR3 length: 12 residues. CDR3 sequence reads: CASRGQYNEQFF. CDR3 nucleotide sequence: TGTGCCAGCAGGGGACAGTACAATGAGCAGTTCTTC.

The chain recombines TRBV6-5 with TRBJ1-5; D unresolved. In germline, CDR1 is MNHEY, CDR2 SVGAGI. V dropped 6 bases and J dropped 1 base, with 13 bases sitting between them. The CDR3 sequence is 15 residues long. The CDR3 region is CASRPPGSSNQPQHF. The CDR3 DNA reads TGTGCCAGCAGGCCCCCAGGTAGCAGCAATCAGCCCCAGCATTTT.

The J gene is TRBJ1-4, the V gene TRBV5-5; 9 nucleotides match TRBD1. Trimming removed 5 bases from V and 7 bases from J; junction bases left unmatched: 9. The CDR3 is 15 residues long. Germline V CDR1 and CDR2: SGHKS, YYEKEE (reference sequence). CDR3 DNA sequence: TGTGCCAGCAGTCCCCGGGACAGGGTTCTTGAAAAACTGTTTTTT. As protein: CASSPRDRVLEKLFF. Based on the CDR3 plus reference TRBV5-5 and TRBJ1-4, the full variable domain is DAGVTQSPTHLIKTRGQQVTLRCSPISGHKSVSWYQQVLGQGPQFIFQYYEKEERGRGNFPDRFSARQFPNYSSELNVNALLLGDSALYLCASSPRDRVLEKLFFGSGTQLSVL.

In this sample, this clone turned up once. This CDR3 is CASSSQGVGDTQYF. For the CDR3, the DNA is TGTGCCAGCAGCTCACAGGGGGTGGGAGATACGCAGTATTTT. V is TRBV7-8 and J is TRBJ2-3; 8 bases line up with TRBD1. This CDR3 region has 14 residues. CDR1 SGHVS and CDR2 FQNEAQ come from the germline V gene. With 4 bases clipped from V and 5 bases from J, the junction kept 5 bases outside the gene matches.

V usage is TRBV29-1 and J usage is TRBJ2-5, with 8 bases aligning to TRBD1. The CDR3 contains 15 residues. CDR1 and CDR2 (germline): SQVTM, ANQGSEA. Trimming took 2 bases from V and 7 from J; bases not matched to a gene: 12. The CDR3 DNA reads TGCAGCGTTGAAAATAGGTGGCAGGGGGCTGGGACCCAGTACTTC. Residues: CSVENRWQGAGTQYF.

The CDR3 here is CASSEYTGATNEKLFF. In DNA form, the CDR3 reads TGTGCCAGCAGTGAATATACGGGCGCAACTAATGAAAAACTGTTTTTT. The chain recombines TRBV25-1 with TRBJ1-4, with no clear D. The CDR3 is 16 amino acids. Trimming stripped 0 bases from V and 0 bases from J, with 8 bases between. Germline CDR1 MGHDK, CDR2 SYGVNS.

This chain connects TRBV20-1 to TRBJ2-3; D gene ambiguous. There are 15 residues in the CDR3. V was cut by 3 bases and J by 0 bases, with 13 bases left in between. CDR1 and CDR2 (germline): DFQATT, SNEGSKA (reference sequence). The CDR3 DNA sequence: TGCAGTGCTAGTGGAGCAGTGGATAGCACAGATACGCAGTATTTT. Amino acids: CSASGAVDSTDTQYF.

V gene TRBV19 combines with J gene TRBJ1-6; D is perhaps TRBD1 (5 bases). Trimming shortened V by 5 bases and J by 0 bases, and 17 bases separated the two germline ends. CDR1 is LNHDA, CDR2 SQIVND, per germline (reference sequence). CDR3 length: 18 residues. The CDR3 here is CASSPRGEGSSYNSPLHF. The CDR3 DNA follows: TGTGCCAGTAGTCCACGAGGGGAGGGAAGCTCCTATAATTCACCCCTCCACTTT.

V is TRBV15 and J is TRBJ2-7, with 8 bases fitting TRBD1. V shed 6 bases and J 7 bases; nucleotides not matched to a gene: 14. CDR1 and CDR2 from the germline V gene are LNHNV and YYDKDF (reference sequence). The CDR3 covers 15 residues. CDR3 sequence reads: CATREEGTGTLEQYF. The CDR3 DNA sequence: TGTGCCACCAGAGAAGAAGGGACAGGAACGTTAGAGCAGTACTTC.

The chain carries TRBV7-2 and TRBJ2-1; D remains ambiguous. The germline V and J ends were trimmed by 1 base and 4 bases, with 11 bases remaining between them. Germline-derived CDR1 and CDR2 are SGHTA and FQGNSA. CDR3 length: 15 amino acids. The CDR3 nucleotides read TGTGCCAGCAGCTTAGAGTCGCGGCTATACAATGAGCAGTTCTTC. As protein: CASSLESRLYNEQFF.

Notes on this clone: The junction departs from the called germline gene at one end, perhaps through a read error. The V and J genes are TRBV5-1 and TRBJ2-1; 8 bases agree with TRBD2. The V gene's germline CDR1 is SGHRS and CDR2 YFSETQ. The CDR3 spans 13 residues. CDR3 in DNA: TGCGCCAGCAGCTTGATACTAGCGGACGGCAAGGTCTTC. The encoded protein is CASSLILADGKVF.

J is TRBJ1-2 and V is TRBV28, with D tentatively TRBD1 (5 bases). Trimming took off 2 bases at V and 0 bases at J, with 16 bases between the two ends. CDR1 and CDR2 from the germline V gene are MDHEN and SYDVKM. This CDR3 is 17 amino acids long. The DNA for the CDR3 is TGTGCCAGCAGTTTAACCGTCGGGGGGTGGGCTAACTATGGCTACACCTTC. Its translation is CASSLTVGGWANYGYTF.

This CDR3 is CASSSRDRGFYNEQFF. The CDR3 DNA reads as TGTGCCAGTAGTAGCCGGGACAGGGGTTTCTACAATGAGCAGTTCTTC. The V and J genes are TRBV19 and TRBJ2-1; 10 positions match TRBD1. CDR1 and CDR2 (germline): LNHDA, SQIVND (reference sequence). J was trimmed by 3 bases and V by 4 bases; bases with no gene match: 6. The CDR3 runs 16 residues. Together with reference TRBV19 and TRBJ2-1, the CDR3 gives the full variable domain: DGGITQSPKYLFRKEGQNVTLSCEQNLNHDAMYWYRQDPGQGLRLIYYSQIVNDFQKGDIAEGYSVSREKKESFPLTVTSAQKNPTAFYLCASSSRDRGFYNEQFFGPGTRLTVL.

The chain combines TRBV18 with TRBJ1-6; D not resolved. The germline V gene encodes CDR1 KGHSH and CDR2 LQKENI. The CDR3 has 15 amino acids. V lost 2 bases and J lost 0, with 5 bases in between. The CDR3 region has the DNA TGTGCCAGCTCACCAGAAGGCTCCTATAATTCACCCCTCCACTTT. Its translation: CASSPEGSYNSPLHF.

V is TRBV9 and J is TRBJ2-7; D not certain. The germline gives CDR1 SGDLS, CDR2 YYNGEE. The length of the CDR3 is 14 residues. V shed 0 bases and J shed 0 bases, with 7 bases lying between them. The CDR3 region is CASSVEGHSYEQYF. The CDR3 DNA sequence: TGTGCCAGCAGCGTAGAGGGCCACTCCTACGAGCAGTACTTC.

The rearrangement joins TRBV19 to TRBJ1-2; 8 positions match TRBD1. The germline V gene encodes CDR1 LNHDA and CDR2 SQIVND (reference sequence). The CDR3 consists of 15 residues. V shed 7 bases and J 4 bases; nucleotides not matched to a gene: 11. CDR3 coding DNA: TGTGCCAGTACCGATTCAGGGGGCTCTGGCTATGGCTACACCTTC. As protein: CASTDSGGSGYGYTF.

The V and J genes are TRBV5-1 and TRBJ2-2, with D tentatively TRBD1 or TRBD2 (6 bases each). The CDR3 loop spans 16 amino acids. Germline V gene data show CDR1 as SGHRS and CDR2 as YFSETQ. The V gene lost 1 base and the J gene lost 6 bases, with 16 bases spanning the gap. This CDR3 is CASSLSSGGPAGELFF. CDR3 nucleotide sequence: TGCGCCAGCAGCTTGTCATCCGGGGGCCCCGCCGGGGAGCTGTTTTTT.

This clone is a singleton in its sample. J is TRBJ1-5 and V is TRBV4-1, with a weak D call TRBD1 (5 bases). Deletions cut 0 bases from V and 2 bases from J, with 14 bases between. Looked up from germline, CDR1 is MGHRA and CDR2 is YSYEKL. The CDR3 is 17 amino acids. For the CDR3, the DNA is TGCGCCAGCAGCCAAGAGTATTACCCCAGGGGCAATCAGCCCCAGCATTTT. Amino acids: CASSQEYYPRGNQPQHF.

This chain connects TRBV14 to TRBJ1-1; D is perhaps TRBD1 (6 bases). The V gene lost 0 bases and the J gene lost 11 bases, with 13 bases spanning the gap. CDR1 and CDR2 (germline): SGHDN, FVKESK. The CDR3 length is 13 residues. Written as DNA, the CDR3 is TGTGCCAGCAGCCAAGATAGGGGGAGTAGCGCTTTCTTT. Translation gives CASSQDRGSSAFF.

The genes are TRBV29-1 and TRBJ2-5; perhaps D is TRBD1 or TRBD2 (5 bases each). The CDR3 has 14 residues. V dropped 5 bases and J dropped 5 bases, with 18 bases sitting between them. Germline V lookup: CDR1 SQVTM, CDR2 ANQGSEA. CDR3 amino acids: CSVKGPPRMETQYF. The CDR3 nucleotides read TGCAGCGTTAAGGGACCGCCAAGGATGGAGACCCAGTACTTC.